These 14 T cell receptor beta chains came from one sample sequenced in a study of identical twins. TCRdb itself ran the 5' RACE reads through MiXCR, one entry per CDR3 protein. The data hold fewer than 350,000 distinct CDR3 sequences, with more than 6.5% observed a single time. A further study also used this sample, focusing on yellow fever vaccine responses in identical twins.

The source material was memory (CD45RO+) T cells sorted from blood. The receptors here all came from a woman between 18 and 30 years old in good health.

V gene TRBV18 combines with J gene TRBJ1-1; D remains ambiguous. The V gene lost 1 base and the J gene lost 5 bases, with 8 bases spanning the gap. The CDR3 consists of 13 residues. The germline gives CDR1 KGHSH, CDR2 LQKENI. The CDR3 sequence: CASSPRRDTEAFF. The CDR3 nucleotides read TGTGCCAGCTCACCACGGAGGGATACTGAAGCTTTCTTT. Variable domain in full (rest from reference TRBV18 and TRBJ1-1): NAGVMQNPRHLVRRRGQEARLRCSPMKGHSHVYWYRQLPEEGLKFMVYLQKENIIDESGMPKERFSAEFPKEGPSILRIQQVVRGDSAAYFCASSPRRDTEAFFGQGTRLTVV.

This clonotype came up many times. The chain couples TRBV5-1 to TRBJ2-1, with TRBD2 matching over 9 bases. Germline V gene data show CDR1 as SGHRS and CDR2 as YFSETQ. CDR3 size: 17 residues. With V trimmed by 2 bases and J by 2 bases, 8 bases remained unmatched. The CDR3 spells CASSFSSGNRAYNEQFF. DNA for the CDR3: TGCGCCAGCAGCTTCTCTAGCGGGAATAGGGCCTACAATGAGCAGTTCTTC.

CDR3 nucleotides: TGTGCCAGTAATGGGCAGGGGGACAGCACTGAAGCTTTCTTT. This encodes CASNGQGDSTEAFF. This rearrangement joins TRBV19 to TRBJ1-1, with TRBD1 identical over 7 bases. The V and J ends lost 7 bases and 4 bases, in that order; junction bases with no gene match: 9. The CDR3 loop spans 14 amino acids. In germline, CDR1 is LNHDA, CDR2 SQIVND (reference sequence).

This clonotype was seen ten or more times. V and J are TRBV2 and TRBJ2-5; D gene unclear. The V gene's germline CDR1 is SNHLY and CDR2 FYNNEI. V gave up 8 bases and J gave up 5 bases, with 12 bases separating them. This CDR3 contains 12 residues. This CDR3 is CASVHTRETQYF. The DNA for the CDR3 is TGTGCCAGCGTTCACACACGGGAGACCCAGTACTTC.

This clonotype has only a few counts. The chain joins TRBV11-1 to TRBJ2-1; D is uncertain. Per germline, CDR1 SGHAT and CDR2 FQDESV (reference sequence). This CDR3 comprises 18 residues. V lost 0 bases, J lost 5 bases, and 20 bases lay in between. CDR3: CASSLALSLQRADNEQFF. CDR3 in DNA: TGTGCCAGCAGCTTAGCCCTCTCACTCCAGCGAGCTGACAATGAGCAGTTCTTC.

The rearrangement uses TRBV20-1 and TRBJ1-6; tentatively, D is TRBD1 (5 bases). Germline CDR1 reads DFQATT; CDR2 reads SNEGSKA (reference sequence). CDR3 length equals 16 residues. With 0 bases removed from V and 0 bases from J, the gap between germline ends came to 9 bases. CDR3 loop: CSARDRRGSYNSPLHF. CDR3 nucleotides: TGCAGTGCTAGAGATCGGAGGGGCTCCTATAATTCACCCCTCCACTTT.

This clonotype occurred many times. V usage is TRBV10-3 and J usage is TRBJ1-4; D ambiguous. V shed 10 bases and J shed 0 bases, with 12 bases lying between them. The CDR3 loop spans 14 amino acids. CDR1 and CDR2 (germline): ENHRY, SYGVKD. The CDR3 spells CATTESSTNEKLFF. CDR3 bases: TGTGCCACCACGGAATCCTCAACTAATGAAAAACTGTTTTTT.

This clonotype was seen ten or more times. The chain couples TRBV3-1 to TRBJ1-1; TRBD1 agrees at 9 bases. Germline V CDR1 and CDR2: LGHDT, YNNKEL (reference sequence). With V trimmed by 2 bases and J by 1 base, 8 bases remained unmatched. The CDR3 runs 17 residues. Written as DNA, the CDR3 is TGTGCCAGCAGCCAAAAGACAGGGGGGAGAAAGAACACTGAAGCTTTCTTT. Its translation: CASSQKTGGRKNTEAFF.

This clonotype was counted between two and nine times. The chain uses TRBV5-1 and TRBJ1-1; possible D gene TRBD1, 6 bases. This CDR3 is 14 amino acids long. The germline V gene has CDR1 SGHRS and CDR2 YFSETQ. V was shortened by 3 bases and J by 6 bases, with 15 bases between the two germline ends. CDR3 DNA sequence: TGCGCCAGCAGCTCGGCAGGGGTCAGTTCTGAAGCTTTCTTT. It specifies CASSSAGVSSEAFF.

Ten or more counts support this clonotype. The V and J genes are TRBV10-3 and TRBJ2-1; no clear D gene. Trimming left V 4 bases short and J 11 bases short, with 9 bases between. Germline-derived CDR1 and CDR2 are ENHRY and SYGVKD. This CDR3 comprises 11 residues. The CDR3 DNA is TGTGCCATCAGTGGCGGAAACCAGCAGTTCTTC. This codes for CAISGGNQQFF.

DNA for the CDR3: TGTGCCAGCGGACGGGACCTCCAAGAGACCCAGTACTTC. This encodes CASGRDLQETQYF. This chain connects TRBV7-8 to TRBJ2-5, with D possibly called TRBD1 or TRBD2 (5 bases each). Trimming took 8 bases from V and 1 from J, leaving 11 bases between them. Germline V gives CDR1 SGHVS, CDR2 FQNEAQ. CDR3 length: 13 residues.

This clonotype was observed at least ten times. The V and J genes are TRBV6-2 or TRBV6-3 and TRBJ1-2, with 9 bases identical to TRBD1. CDR1 is MNHEY, CDR2 SVGEGT, per germline. V gave up 6 bases and J gave up 5 bases; unmatched junction bases: 4. The CDR3 contains 13 residues. CDR3 sequence reads: CASSWDREYGYTF. The CDR3 region has the DNA TGTGCCAGCAGCTGGGACAGGGAGTATGGCTACACCTTC.

Many counts were recorded for this clonotype. This chain connects TRBV11-2 to TRBJ1-4, with D possibly TRBD1 on 5 matching bases. V was clipped by 6 bases and J by 0 bases, with 14 bases between them. CDR3 length: 16 residues. From germline, CDR1 is SGHAT and CDR2 FQNNGV. CDR3 bases: TGTGCCAGCAGAGATCACGGGGCTGCAACTAATGAAAAACTGTTTTTT. Protein sequence: CASRDHGAATNEKLFF.

The rearrangement joins TRBV28 to TRBJ2-5; D assignment may be TRBD1 or TRBD2 (6 bases each). V was shortened by 10 bases and J by 2 bases, with 23 bases between the two germline ends. The CDR3 runs 16 residues. Per germline, CDR1 MDHEN and CDR2 SYDVKM. The CDR3 region is CATEVGGRTFQETQYF. The CDR3, as DNA: TGTGCCACCGAAGTGGGGGGCCGAACCTTTCAAGAGACCCAGTACTTC.